These T cell receptor beta chains were read from a single sample in a study of T cells in Graves' hyperthyroidism and ophthalmopathy. TCRdb fed the multiplex PCR reads into MiXCR, producing one record per CDR3 protein. Among roughly 550,000 distinct CDR3 sequences listed, more than 15% were seen once. The sample was blood. The source of these receptors is a woman aged 25 to 39 with Graves' ophthalmopathy. CDR3s include the opening cysteine and the closing phenylalanine or tryptophan. A D gene is named only where the DNA matches it firmly. Part of the rows lack a size; the others show once, few, many or a class for expanded clones.

>TRBV7-2|TRBJ2-7|NA|many
CASSLVGNTYEQYF
TGTGCCAGCAGCTTAGTAGGGAATACCTACGAGCAGTACTTC
>TRBV28|TRBJ2-1|TRBD1|few
CASSSGTGSEQFF
TGTGCCAGCAGTTCGGGGACAGGGAGTGAGCAGTTCTTC
>TRBV28|TRBJ1-1|NA|many
CASSSGRGQAFF
TGTGCCAGCAGTTCCGGTCGGGGGCAAGCTTTCTTT
>TRBV10-3|TRBJ2-3|NA|NA
CAISESASYTDTQYF
TGTGCCATCAGTGAGTCGGCCAGCTACACAGATACGCAGTATTTT
>TRBV24-1|TRBJ2-1|NA|NA
CATSALNEQFF
TGTGCCACCAGTGCTCTTAATGAGCAGTTCTTC
>TRBV30|TRBJ2-5|NA|few
CAWMLETQYF
TGTGCCTGGATGTTAGAGACCCAGTACTTC
>TRBV20-1|TRBJ1-3|NA|few
CSARRSGYGNTIYF
TGCAGTGCTAGACGATCAGGGTACGGAAACACCATATATTTT
>TRBV30|TRBJ1-6|NA|few
CAWSATGSPLHF
TGTGCCTGGAGTGCGACAGGTTCACCCCTCCACTTT
>TRBV6-1|TRBJ2-7|TRBD1|NA
CASRLPGQSYEQYF
TGTGCCAGCAGGCTTCCGGGACAGTCCTACGAGCAGTACTTC
>TRBV27|TRBJ2-7|TRBD1|NA
CASSNKYRGLHPEQYF
TGTGCCAGCAGTAACAAATACAGGGGCTTACATCCCGAGCAGTACTTC
>TRBV28|TRBJ2-5|TRBD2|many
CASSPSGRGETQYF
TGTGCCAGCAGCCCCTCCGGGAGGGGAGAGACCCAGTACTTC
>TRBV6-1|TRBJ2-5|NA|few
CASSAYGGRRETQYF
TGTGCCAGCAGCGCCTACGGGGGGCGCAGGGAGACCCAGTACTTC
>TRBV20-1|TRBJ2-3|NA|many
CSARDPNTDTQYF
TGCAGTGCTAGAGATCCAAACACAGATACGCAGTATTTT
>TRBV30|TRBJ1-5|TRBD1|NA
CAWPTVAGSDRGTCGNQPQHF
TGTGCCTGGCCTACCGTAGCTGGGTCGGACAGGGGAACCTGTGGCAATCAGCCCCAGCATTTT
>TRBV24-1|TRBJ2-5|TRBD1|few
CATRGTGTGETQYF
TGTGCCACCAGAGGGACAGGGACCGGGGAGACCCAGTACTTC
>TRBV19|TRBJ2-7|NA|NA
CASSIGTGTYEQYF
TGTGCCAGTAGTATCGGAACGGGTACCTACGAGCAGTACTTC
>TRBV2|TRBJ1-5|NA|NA
CASSLEEGNQPQHF
TGTGCCAGCAGTCTAGAAGAGGGCAATCAGCCCCAGCATTTT
>TRBV6-2/TRBV6-3|TRBJ1-6|TRBD1|NA
CASSEDRGYSPLHF
TGTGCCAGCAGCGAGGACAGGGGATACTCACCCCTCCACTTT
>TRBV29-1|TRBJ1-1|NA|many
CSVEDWRDTEAFF
TGCAGCGTTGAAGACTGGAGAGACACTGAAGCTTTCTTT
>TRBV7-2|TRBJ2-6|NA|NA
CASSLGGRLGGANVLTF
TGTGCCAGCAGCTTAGGGGGGCGTTTAGGTGGGGCCAACGTCCTGACTTTC
>TRBV4-3|TRBJ2-1|NA|many
CASSQDHGRTSYNEQFF
TGCGCCAGCAGCCAAGATCATGGCAGGACCTCCTACAATGAGCAGTTCTTC
>TRBV28|TRBJ2-7|TRBD2|NA
CASRPPGLAGAYEQYF
TGTGCCAGCAGACCCCCGGGACTAGCGGGAGCCTACGAGCAGTACTTC
>TRBV11-2|TRBJ1-1|NA|many
CASSLELSRSRGAEAFF
TGTGCCAGCAGCTTAGAATTATCGCGGTCACGTGGGGCCGAAGCTTTCTTT
>TRBV12-3/TRBV12-4|TRBJ1-6|NA|many
CASRAPQASYNSPLHF
TGTGCCAGCAGGGCCCCTCAGGCTTCCTATAATTCACCCCTCCACTTT
>TRBV6-1|TRBJ1-2|NA|many
CASRTGLTYGYTF
TGTGCCAGCAGGACAGGTCTAACCTATGGCTACACCTTC
>TRBV7-3|TRBJ1-2|TRBD1|NA
CASSPGTGPGYTF
TGTGCCAGCAGCCCAGGGACAGGACCTGGCTACACCTTC
>TRBV2|TRBJ2-3|NA|many
CASSEAFRVGQYF
TGTGCCAGCAGTGAAGCGTTCAGGGTAGGGCAGTATTTT
>TRBV10-3|TRBJ1-2|NA|NA
CAISESRIYGYTF
TGTGCCATCAGTGAGTCGAGAATTTATGGCTACACCTTC
>TRBV14|TRBJ2-2|NA|NA
CASSQGRGGSTGELFF
TGTGCCAGCAGCCAAGGTCGCGGAGGGTCGACCGGGGAGCTGTTTTTT
>TRBV7-6|TRBJ2-5|TRBD2|many
CASSLTSRAETQYF
TGTGCCAGCAGCCTGACTAGCAGGGCGGAGACCCAGTACTTC
>TRBV20-1|TRBJ2-7|NA|many
CSAVALTEGEQYF
TGCAGTGCGGTAGCCCTGACCGAGGGTGAGCAGTACTTC
>TRBV6-1|TRBJ2-1|NA|NA
CASSAIFGSGNEQLF
NA
>TRBV12-3/TRBV12-4|TRBJ2-7|NA|few
CASSPQNSYEQYF
TGTGCCAGCAGCCCGCAAAATTCCTACGAGCAGTACTTC
>TRBV4-3|TRBJ2-3|TRBD1|many
CASSQTLTGGTDTQYF
TGCGCCAGCAGCCAAACCCTTACAGGGGGCACAGATACGCAGTATTTT